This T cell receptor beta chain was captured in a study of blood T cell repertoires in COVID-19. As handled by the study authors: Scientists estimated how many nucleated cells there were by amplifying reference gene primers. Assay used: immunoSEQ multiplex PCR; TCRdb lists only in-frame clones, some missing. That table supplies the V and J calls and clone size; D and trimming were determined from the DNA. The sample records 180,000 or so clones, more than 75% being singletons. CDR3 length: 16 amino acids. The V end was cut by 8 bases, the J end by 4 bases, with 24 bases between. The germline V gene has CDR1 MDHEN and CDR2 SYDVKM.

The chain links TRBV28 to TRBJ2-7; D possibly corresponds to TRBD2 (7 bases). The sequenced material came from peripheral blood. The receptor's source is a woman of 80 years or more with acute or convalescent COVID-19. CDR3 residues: CASVRGGSPYGYEQYF. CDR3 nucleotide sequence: TGTGCCAGCGTCAGGGGCGGGAGCCCCTACGGATACGAGCAGTACTTC.